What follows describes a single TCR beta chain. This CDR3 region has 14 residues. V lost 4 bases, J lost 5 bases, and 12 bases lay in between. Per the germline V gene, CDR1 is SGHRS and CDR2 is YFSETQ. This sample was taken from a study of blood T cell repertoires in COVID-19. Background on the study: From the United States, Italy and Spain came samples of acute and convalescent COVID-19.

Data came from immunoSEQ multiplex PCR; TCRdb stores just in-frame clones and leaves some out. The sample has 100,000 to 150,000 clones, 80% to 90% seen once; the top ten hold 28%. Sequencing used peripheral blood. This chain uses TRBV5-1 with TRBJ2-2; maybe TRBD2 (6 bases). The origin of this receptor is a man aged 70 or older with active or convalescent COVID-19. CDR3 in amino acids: CASSDGSGTGELFF. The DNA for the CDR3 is TGCGCCAGCAGCGACGGGAGCGGGACCGGGGAGCTGTTTTTT. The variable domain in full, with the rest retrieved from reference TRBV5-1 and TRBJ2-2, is KAGVTQTPRYLIKTRGQQVTLSCSPISGHRSVSWYQQTPGQGLQFLFEYFSETQRNKGNFPGRFSGRQFSNSRSEMNVSTLELGDSALYLCASSDGSGTGELFFGEGSRLTVL.